These 17 T cell receptor beta chains share one sample of origin, sequenced in a study of T cells in Graves' hyperthyroidism and ophthalmopathy. RNA transcripts served as the template for amplifying TCR beta CDR3 regions. HTBI primers drove first-round RT-PCR of the TCR CDR3. TCRdb reanalysed the multiplex PCR reads using MiXCR and keeps one entry per CDR3 protein. The sample carries approximately 530,000 distinct CDR3 sequences, 20% recorded once. Sequencing was carried out using blood. The receptors originated from a man in his forties with Graves' ophthalmopathy.

This clonotype was recorded at least ten times. This sequence joins TRBV3-1 and TRBJ1-1; D gene unclear. The V gene's germline CDR1 is LGHDT and CDR2 YNNKEL (reference sequence). Trimming stripped 1 base from V and 2 bases from J, with 8 bases between. The CDR3 contains 14 residues. The CDR3 DNA follows: TGTGCCAGCAGCCAAGTAAGTGTTAACACTGAAGCTTTCTTT. It codes for CASSQVSVNTEAFF.

The chain has TRBV5-1 and TRBJ2-1; the match to TRBD1 covers 10 bases. Germline CDR1 is SGHRS and CDR2 is YFSETQ. The CDR3 spans 16 residues. Trimming removed 1 base from V and 4 bases from J; junction bases left unmatched: 5. CDR3 nucleotides: TGCGCCAGCAGCTTGTTTCCGGGACAGGGGTACAATGAGCAGTTCTTC. It translates to CASSLFPGQGYNEQFF.

This clonotype was recorded many times. The chain is built from TRBV27 and TRBJ2-1, with D hard to call. The CDR3 totals 14 residues. Trimming left V 5 bases short and J 3 bases short, with 11 bases between. Germline values: CDR1 MNHEY, CDR2 SMNVEV (reference sequence). The CDR3 coding sequence is TGTGCCAGCAGTCGAGAGGTTCTCTACAATGAGCAGTTCTTC. Encoded protein: CASSREVLYNEQFF.

The rearrangement uses TRBV4-2 and TRBJ2-3, with 9 bases lining up with TRBD2. CDR3 length: 20 residues. In germline, CDR1 is LGHNA, CDR2 YNFKEQ. The ends lost 1 base at V and 2 bases at J; junction bases unmatched: 16. The CDR3 is CASSQAGLSGSAPPTDTQYF. In DNA, the CDR3 is TGTGCCAGCAGCCAAGCGGGGCTTAGCGGGAGTGCACCCCCCACAGATACGCAGTATTTT.

The sample holds one count of this clonotype. V and J are TRBV7-2 and TRBJ2-5, with no clear D. The CDR3 is 14 residues long. Trimming removed 2 bases at V and 4 bases at J, with 11 bases between. CDR1 SGHTA and CDR2 FQGNSA come from the germline V gene. The CDR3 loop is CASSLTASTETQYF. The CDR3 nucleotides are TGTGCCAGCAGCTTAACGGCTTCGACAGAGACCCAGTACTTC.

This clonotype was seen repeatedly, ten times or more. The chain joins TRBV20-1 to TRBJ2-7, with 10 bases lining up with TRBD2. V lost 4 bases and J lost 5; bases outside the gene matches: 5. The germline V gene has CDR1 DFQATT and CDR2 SNEGSKA (reference sequence). This CDR3 comprises 13 residues. The CDR3 nucleotides are TGCAGTGCTACTAGCGGGAGTTCCCACGAGCAGTACTTC. Translating it yields CSATSGSSHEQYF.

This clonotype was counted a few times. The CDR3 nucleotides read TGTGCCAGCAGTTGGGACACGGGGGGGCGCCCTGAAAAACTGTTTTTT. Translating it yields CASSWDTGGRPEKLFF. V and J are TRBV12-3 or TRBV12-4 and TRBJ1-4; perhaps TRBD1 as D (6 bases). There are 16 residues in the CDR3. The ends were cut back, 4 bases at V and 7 bases at J, with 19 bases in the middle.

This chain uses TRBV30 with TRBJ1-1; 7 bases are shared with TRBD1. Germline assignment: CDR1 GTSNPN and CDR2 SVGIG (reference sequence). The CDR3 covers 14 residues. Losses at the gene ends were 2 bases for V and 1 base for J; bases not matched to a gene: 4. In nucleotides, the CDR3 is TGTGCCTGGAGTTCCGACAGGGCGAACACTGAAGCTTTCTTT. This gives the protein CAWSSDRANTEAFF.

There are many counts of this clonotype. V usage is TRBV3-1 and J usage is TRBJ1-1; 8 nucleotides match TRBD1. The CDR3 length is 13 residues. The germline CDR1 and CDR2 sequences are LGHDT and YNNKEL (reference sequence). J lost 1 base, V lost 7 bases, and 2 bases had no gene match. The CDR3 is CASIGQGNTEAFF. Written as DNA, the CDR3 is TGTGCCAGCATCGGACAGGGGAACACTGAAGCTTTCTTT.

The chain carries TRBV7-6 and TRBJ2-7; TRBD1 aligns across 9 bases. Germline V gives CDR1 SGHVS, CDR2 FNYEAQ. V trimming: 0 bases; J trimming: 0 bases; junction bases outside the gene matches: 3. This CDR3 comprises 16 residues. The CDR3 reads CASSLAGTGSSYEQYF. DNA for the CDR3: TGTGCCAGCAGCTTAGCCGGGACAGGGTCCTCCTACGAGCAGTACTTC.

This clonotype was seen ten or more times. This chain uses TRBV7-2 with TRBJ2-5; D is possibly TRBD1 or TRBD2 (6 bases each). The ends were cut back, 5 bases at V and 5 bases at J, with 18 bases in the middle. CDR1 is SGHTA and CDR2 is FQGNSA in the germline V gene. The CDR3 runs 15 residues. Written as DNA, the CDR3 is TGTGCCAGCAGCAAGCAGTGGGGGGCCGGGGAGACCCAGTACTTC. It yields the protein CASSKQWGAGETQYF.

This clonotype was picked up a small number of times. This chain uses TRBV20-1 with TRBJ1-1; D possibly corresponds to TRBD1 (6 bases). V was pared by 5 bases and J by 0 bases, with 19 bases between. The CDR3 has 16 residues. Germline V lookup: CDR1 DFQATT, CDR2 SNEGSKA (reference sequence). CDR3 bases: TGCAGTGCTCCTCACGGCGACAGGACAATGAACACTGAAGCTTTCTTT. It codes for CSAPHGDRTMNTEAFF.

This sequence joins TRBV7-2 and TRBJ1-4; D not resolved. The length of the CDR3 is 13 residues. Trimming removed 4 bases at V and 5 bases at J, with 8 bases between. Germline V gives CDR1 SGHTA, CDR2 FQGNSA. CDR3 in DNA: TGTGCCAGCAGCTCCCGCGTGAATGAAAAACTGTTTTTT. Amino acid sequence: CASSSRVNEKLFF. The whole variable domain, remainder taken from reference TRBV7-2 and TRBJ1-4, is GAGVSQSPSNKVTEKGKDVELRCDPISGHTALYWYRQSLGQGLEFLIYFQGNSAPDKSGLPSDRFSAERTGGSVSTLTIQRTQQEDSAVYLCASSSRVNEKLFFGSGTQLSVL.

This clonotype occurred a few times. This chain uses TRBV12-3 or TRBV12-4 with TRBJ2-7; D uncertain. V gave up 3 bases and J gave up 0 bases, with 9 bases separating them. This CDR3 has 14 amino acids. CDR3 region: CASSFWGPSYEQYF. CDR3 in DNA: TGTGCCAGCAGTTTCTGGGGTCCCTCCTACGAGCAGTACTTC.

This clonotype was seen many times. The chain links TRBV6-2 or TRBV6-3 to TRBJ1-1; D is unresolved. The V end was cut by 0 bases, the J end by 1 base, with 12 bases between. CDR3 length: 16 residues. The germline CDR1 and CDR2 sequences are MNHEY and SVGEGT. The chain's CDR3 is CASSYSRGRPNTEAFF. The CDR3 coding sequence is TGTGCCAGCAGTTACTCGAGAGGGCGACCGAACACTGAAGCTTTCTTT.

This clonotype appeared a few times. The gene calls are TRBV5-6 and TRBJ2-1, with 8 bases matching TRBD2. This CDR3 spans 15 amino acids. In germline, CDR1 is SGHDT, CDR2 YYEEEE. J was trimmed by 3 bases and V by 2 bases; bases with no gene match: 4. CDR3 amino acids: CASSLLAVLYNEQFF. The CDR3 region has the DNA TGTGCCAGCAGCTTACTAGCGGTTCTCTACAATGAGCAGTTCTTC.

This clonotype was seen many times. The chain recombines TRBV7-8 with TRBJ2-3; D gene unclear. From germline, CDR1 is SGHVS and CDR2 FQNEAQ. V dropped 1 base and J dropped 5 bases, with 7 bases sitting between them. The length of the CDR3 is 13 residues. CDR3: CASSLEKGDTQYF. CDR3 DNA sequence: TGTGCCAGCAGCTTAGAAAAGGGAGATACGCAGTATTTT.